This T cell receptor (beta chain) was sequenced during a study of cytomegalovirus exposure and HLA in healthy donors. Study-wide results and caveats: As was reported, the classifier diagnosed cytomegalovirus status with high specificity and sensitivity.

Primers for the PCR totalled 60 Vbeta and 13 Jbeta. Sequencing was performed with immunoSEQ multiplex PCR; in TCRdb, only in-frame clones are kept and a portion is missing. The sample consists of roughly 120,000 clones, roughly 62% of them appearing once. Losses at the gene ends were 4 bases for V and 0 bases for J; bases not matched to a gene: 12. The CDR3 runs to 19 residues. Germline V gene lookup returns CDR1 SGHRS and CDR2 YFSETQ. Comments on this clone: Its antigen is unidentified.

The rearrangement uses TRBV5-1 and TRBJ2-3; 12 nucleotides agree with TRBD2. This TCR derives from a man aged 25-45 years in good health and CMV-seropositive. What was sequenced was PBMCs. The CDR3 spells CASSLEALAGGPSTDTQYF. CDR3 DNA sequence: TGCGCCAGCAGCCTGGAGGCCCTAGCGGGAGGGCCGAGCACAGATACGCAGTATTTT.